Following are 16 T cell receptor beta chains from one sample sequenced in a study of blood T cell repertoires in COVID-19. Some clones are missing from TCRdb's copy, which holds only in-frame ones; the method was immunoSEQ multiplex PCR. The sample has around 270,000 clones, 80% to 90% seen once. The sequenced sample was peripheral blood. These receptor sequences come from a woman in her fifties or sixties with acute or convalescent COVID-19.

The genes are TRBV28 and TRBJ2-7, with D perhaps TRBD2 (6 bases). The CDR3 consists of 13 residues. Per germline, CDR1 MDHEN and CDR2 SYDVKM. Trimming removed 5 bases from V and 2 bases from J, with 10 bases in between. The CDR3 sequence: CASSPGTPYEQYF. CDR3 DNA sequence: TGTGCCAGCAGTCCCGGGACTCCCTACGAGCAGTACTTC.

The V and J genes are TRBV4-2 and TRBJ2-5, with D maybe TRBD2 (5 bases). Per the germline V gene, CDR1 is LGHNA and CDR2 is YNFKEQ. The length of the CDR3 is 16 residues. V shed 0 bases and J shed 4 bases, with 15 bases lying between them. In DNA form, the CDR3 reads TGTGCCAGCAGCCAAGATCGGGCTAGCAGCTTAGAGACCCAGTACTTC. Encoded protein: CASSQDRASSLETQYF.

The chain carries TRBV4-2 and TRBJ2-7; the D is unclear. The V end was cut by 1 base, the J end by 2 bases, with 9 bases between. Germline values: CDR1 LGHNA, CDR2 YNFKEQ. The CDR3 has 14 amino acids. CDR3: CASSQALPPYEQYF. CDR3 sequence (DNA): TGTGCCAGCAGCCAAGCACTCCCGCCCTACGAGCAGTACTTC.

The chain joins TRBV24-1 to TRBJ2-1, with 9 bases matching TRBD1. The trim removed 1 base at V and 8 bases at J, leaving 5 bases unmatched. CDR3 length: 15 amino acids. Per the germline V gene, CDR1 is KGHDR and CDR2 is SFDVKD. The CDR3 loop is CATSDFRDRVYEQFF. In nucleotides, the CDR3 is TGTGCCACCAGTGATTTCCGGGACAGGGTGTATGAGCAGTTCTTC.

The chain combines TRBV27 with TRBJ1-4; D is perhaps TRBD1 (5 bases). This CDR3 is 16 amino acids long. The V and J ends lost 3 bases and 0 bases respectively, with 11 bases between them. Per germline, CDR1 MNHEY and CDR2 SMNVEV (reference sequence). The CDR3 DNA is TGTGCCAGCAGTTTGTTAGGAGGGGCAACTAATGAAAAACTGTTTTTT. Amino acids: CASSLLGGATNEKLFF.

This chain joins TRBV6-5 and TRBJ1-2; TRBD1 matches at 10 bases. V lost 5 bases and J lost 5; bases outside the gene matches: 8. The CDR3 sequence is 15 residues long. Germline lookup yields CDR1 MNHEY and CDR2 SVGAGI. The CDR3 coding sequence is TGTGCCAGCAGTCCCCGACAGGGGGCGCGGTATGGCTACACCTTC. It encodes CASSPRQGARYGYTF.

The CDR3: CASSSGTAYEQYF. The DNA for the CDR3 is TGCGCCAGCAGCTCCGGGACAGCCTACGAGCAGTACTTC. The chain is built from TRBV5-1 and TRBJ2-7, with 7 positions matching TRBD1. J gave up 2 bases and V 3 bases, and 2 bases lay outside the gene matches. The CDR3 length is 13 residues. Germline V lookup: CDR1 SGHRS, CDR2 YFSETQ.

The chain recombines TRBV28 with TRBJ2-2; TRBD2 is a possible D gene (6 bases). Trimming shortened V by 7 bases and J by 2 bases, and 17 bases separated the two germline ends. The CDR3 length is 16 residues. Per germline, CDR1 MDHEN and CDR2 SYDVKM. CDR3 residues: CASTGARPRNTGELFF. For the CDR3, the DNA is TGTGCCAGCACGGGAGCACGGCCTCGAAACACCGGGGAGCTGTTTTTT.

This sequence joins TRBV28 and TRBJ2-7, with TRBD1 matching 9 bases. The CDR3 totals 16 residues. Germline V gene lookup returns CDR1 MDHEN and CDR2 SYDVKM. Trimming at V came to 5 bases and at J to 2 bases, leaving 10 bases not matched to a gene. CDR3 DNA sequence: TGTGCCAGCAGTACCTTTACTCGGACAGGGGCCTACGAGCAGTACTTC. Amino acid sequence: CASSTFTRTGAYEQYF.

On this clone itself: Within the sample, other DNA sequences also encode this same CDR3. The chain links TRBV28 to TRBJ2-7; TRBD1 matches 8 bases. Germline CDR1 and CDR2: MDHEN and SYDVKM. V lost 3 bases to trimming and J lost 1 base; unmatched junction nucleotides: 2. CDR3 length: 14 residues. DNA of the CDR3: TGTGCCAGCAGTTTGCAGGGGGCATCCTACGAGCAGTACTTC. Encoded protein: CASSLQGASYEQYF. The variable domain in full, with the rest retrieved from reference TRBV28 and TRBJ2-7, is DVKVTQSSRYLVKRTGEKVFLECVQDMDHENMFWYRQDPGLGLRLIYFSYDVKMKEKGDIPEGYSVSREKKERFSLILESASTNQTSMYLCASSLQGASYEQYFGPGTRLTVT.

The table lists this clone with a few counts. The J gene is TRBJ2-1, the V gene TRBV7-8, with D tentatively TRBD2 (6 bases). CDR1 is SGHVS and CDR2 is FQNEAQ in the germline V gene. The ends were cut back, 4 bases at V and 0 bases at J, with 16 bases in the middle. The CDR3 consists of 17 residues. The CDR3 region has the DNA TGTGCCAGCAGCTCCCAGGGCGGGGTAAGCTCCTACAATGAGCAGTTCTTC. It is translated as CASSSQGGVSSYNEQFF.

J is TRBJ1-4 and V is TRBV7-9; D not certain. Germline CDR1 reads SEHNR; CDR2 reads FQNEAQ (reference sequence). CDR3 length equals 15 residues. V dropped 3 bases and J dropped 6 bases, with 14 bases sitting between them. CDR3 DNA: TGTGCCAGCAGCTTGCTCCCCCCCACAGATGAAAAACTGTTTTTT. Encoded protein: CASSLLPPTDEKLFF.

Written as DNA, the CDR3 is TGTGCCAGCAGCGGAAGCGTGAACACTGAAGCTTTCTTT. The encoded protein is CASSGSVNTEAFF. The chain recombines TRBV7-8 with TRBJ1-1; D gene unclear. CDR3 size: 13 residues. CDR1 SGHVS and CDR2 FQNEAQ come from the germline V gene. Deletions cut 5 bases from V and 0 bases from J, with 7 bases between.

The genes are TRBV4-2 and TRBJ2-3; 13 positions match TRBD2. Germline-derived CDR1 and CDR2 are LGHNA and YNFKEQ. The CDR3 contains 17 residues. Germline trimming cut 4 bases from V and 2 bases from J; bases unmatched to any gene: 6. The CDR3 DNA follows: TGTGCCAGCAGCCTCCTGGGGACTAGCGGGACCACAGATACGCAGTATTTT. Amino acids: CASSLLGTSGTTDTQYF.

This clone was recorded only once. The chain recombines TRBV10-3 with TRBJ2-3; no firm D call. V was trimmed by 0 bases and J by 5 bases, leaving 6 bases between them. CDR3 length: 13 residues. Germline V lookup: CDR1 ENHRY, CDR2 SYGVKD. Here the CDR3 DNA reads TGTGCCATCAGTGAGTCTGCGGTAGATACGCAGTATTTT. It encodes CAISESAVDTQYF.

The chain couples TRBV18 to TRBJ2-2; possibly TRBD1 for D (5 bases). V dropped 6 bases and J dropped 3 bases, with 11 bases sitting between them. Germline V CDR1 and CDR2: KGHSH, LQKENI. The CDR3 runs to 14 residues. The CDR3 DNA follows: TGTGCCAGCTCTAAGGACAAGGACACCGGGGAGCTGTTTTTT. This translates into CASSKDKDTGELFF.